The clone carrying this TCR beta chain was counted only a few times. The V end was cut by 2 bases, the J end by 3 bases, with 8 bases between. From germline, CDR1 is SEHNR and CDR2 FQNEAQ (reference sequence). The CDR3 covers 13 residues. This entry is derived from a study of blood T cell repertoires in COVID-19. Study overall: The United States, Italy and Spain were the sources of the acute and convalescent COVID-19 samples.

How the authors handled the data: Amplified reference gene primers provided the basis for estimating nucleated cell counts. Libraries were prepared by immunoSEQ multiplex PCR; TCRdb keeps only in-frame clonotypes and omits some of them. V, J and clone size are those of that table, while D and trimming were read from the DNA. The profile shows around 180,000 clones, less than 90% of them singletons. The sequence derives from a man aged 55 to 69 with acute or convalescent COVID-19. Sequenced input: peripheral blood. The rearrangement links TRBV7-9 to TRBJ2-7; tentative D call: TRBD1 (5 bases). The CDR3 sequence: CASSLQGNYEQYF. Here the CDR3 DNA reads TGTGCCAGCAGCTTACAGGGAAACTACGAGCAGTACTTC.